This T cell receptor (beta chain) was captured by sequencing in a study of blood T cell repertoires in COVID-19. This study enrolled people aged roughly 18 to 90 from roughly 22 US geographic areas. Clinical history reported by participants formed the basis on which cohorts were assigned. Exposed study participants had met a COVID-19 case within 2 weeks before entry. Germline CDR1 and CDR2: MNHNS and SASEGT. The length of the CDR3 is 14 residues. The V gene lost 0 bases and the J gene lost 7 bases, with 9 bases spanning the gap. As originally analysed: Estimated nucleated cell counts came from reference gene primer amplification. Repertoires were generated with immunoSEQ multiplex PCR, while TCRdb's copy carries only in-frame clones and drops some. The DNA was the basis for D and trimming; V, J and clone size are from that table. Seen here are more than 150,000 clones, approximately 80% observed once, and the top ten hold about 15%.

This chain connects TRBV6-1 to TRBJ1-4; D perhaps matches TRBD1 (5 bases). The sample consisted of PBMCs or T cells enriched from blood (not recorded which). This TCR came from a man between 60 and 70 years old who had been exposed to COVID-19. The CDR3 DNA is TGTGCCAGCAGTGAAGCGGGGGGGTTTGAAAAACTGTTTTTT. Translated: CASSEAGGFEKLFF.